This T cell receptor beta chain is drawn from a study of T cells in Graves' hyperthyroidism and ophthalmopathy. V was trimmed by 2 bases and J by 5 bases, leaving 12 bases between them. The CDR3 covers 14 residues. Germline-derived CDR1 and CDR2 are LNHNV and YYDKDF (reference sequence). There were TCR beta CDR3 regions amplified from RNA transcripts. The TCR CDR3 was amplified in a first-round RT-PCR using the HTBI primer set. TCRdb re-called the multiplex PCR reads through MiXCR, storing one row per CDR3 protein. The sample contains around 350,000 distinct CDR3 sequences, about 20% of which appear only once. Stable Graves' hyperthyroidism denoted no ophthalmopathy progression over 18 months. Recently diagnosed hyperthyroidism of less than 2 months' duration affected patients aged 18 to 65.

V is TRBV15 and J is TRBJ2-5, with D tentatively TRBD1 (6 bases). The sample taken for sequencing was blood. The TCR originated in a woman younger than 35 with Graves' hyperthyroidism. CDR3 protein: CATSRPQGRETQYF. The CDR3 DNA reads as TGTGCCACCAGCAGACCACAGGGTCGGGAGACCCAGTACTTC.